Included here is one T cell receptor (beta chain) sequence, with context. This specimen belongs to a study of blood T cell repertoires in COVID-19. For the study at large: The United States, Italy and Spain provided the acute and convalescent COVID-19 samples.

There are 14 residues in the CDR3. V lost 5 bases and J lost 7, with 15 bases in between. Germline lookup yields CDR1 LNHNV and CDR2 YYDKDF (reference sequence). How the authors handled the data: Reference gene primer amplification gave nucleated cell count estimates. Sequencing was performed with immunoSEQ multiplex PCR; in TCRdb, only in-frame clones are kept and a portion is missing. V, J and clone size are those of that table, while D and trimming were read from the DNA. The repertoire has 150,000 to 200,000 clones, 87% of them found once; the top ten carry around 1.3%. All enrollees were about 18 to 89 years old and from about two dozen US areas. Grouping used clinical history reported by participants in a survey and questionnaire.

The V call is TRBV15, the J call TRBJ1-5, with a tentative D call TRBD1 (6 bases). The receptor's source is a human donor with acute COVID-19. The donor label of this sample is uncertain. Sequencing input: PBMCs or T cells enriched from blood (not recorded which). The CDR3 is CATSGQTGKQPQHF. The CDR3 DNA sequence: TGTGCCACCAGCGGTCAAACAGGGAAGCAGCCCCAGCATTTT.